This T cell receptor beta chain was captured by sequencing in a study of monozygotic twins with inflammatory bowel disease. Study-wide points: The study found lower TCRbeta diversity (inverse Simpson) in IBD patients than in healthy co-twins.

Details on this clonotype: Its antigen is unknown.

cDNA for each sample came from eight separate reactions. TCRdb reprocessed the 5' RACE reads and stores each CDR3 protein as one record, lacking DNA. The sample table sets out approximately 330,000 distinct CDR3 sequences. CDR3 size: 16 residues. Germline lookup yields CDR1 SGHRS and CDR2 YFSETQ. This sequence joins TRBV5-1 and TRBJ2-3; absent DNA, TCRdb's TRBD1 call cannot be checked. The receptor comes from a human donor with ulcerative colitis or Crohn's disease, or a healthy co-twin of an affected twin (not recorded which). Sequenced sample: blood. CDR3 region: CASSLQADRAKDTQYF.